This T cell receptor beta chain comes out of a study of T cell responses to AZD1222 COVID-19 vaccine. Assay: immunoSEQ multiplex PCR; the TCRdb copy retains only in-frame clones and omits some. The data contain 90,000 or so clones, 65% to 90% of them singletons. The sequencing here drew on peripheral blood, taken on day 0 of AZD1222 vaccination. This clonotype was sampled from an adult in good health.

The CDR3 loop reads CASSTGLASTDTQYF. The CDR3 bases are TGTGCCAGCAGCACAGGACTAGCGTCTACAGATACGCAGTATTTT. The chain couples TRBV5-4 to TRBJ2-3; 9 bases are shared with TRBD2. V shed 4 bases, J shed 3 bases, and the junction held 6 bases outside the gene matches. This CDR3 has 15 amino acids. From germline, CDR1 is SGHNT and CDR2 YYREEE (reference sequence).